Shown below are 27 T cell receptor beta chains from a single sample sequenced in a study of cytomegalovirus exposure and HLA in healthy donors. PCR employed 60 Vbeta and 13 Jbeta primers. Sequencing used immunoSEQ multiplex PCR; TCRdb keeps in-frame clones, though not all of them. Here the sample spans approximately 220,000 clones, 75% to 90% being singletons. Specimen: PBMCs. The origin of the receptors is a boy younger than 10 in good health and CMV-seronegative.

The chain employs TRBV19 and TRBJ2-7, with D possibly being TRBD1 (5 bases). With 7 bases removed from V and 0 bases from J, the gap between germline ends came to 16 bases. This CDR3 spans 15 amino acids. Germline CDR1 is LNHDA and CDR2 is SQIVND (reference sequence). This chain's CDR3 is CASTGHGLGSYEQYF. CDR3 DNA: TGTGCCAGTACCGGACATGGGTTGGGCTCCTACGAGCAGTACTTC.

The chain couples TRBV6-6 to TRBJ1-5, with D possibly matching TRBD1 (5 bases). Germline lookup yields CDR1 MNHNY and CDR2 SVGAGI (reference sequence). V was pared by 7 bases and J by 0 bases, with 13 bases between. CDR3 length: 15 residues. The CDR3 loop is CASKETEYSNQPQHF. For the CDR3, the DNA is TGTGCCAGCAAAGAGACAGAGTATAGCAATCAGCCCCAGCATTTT.

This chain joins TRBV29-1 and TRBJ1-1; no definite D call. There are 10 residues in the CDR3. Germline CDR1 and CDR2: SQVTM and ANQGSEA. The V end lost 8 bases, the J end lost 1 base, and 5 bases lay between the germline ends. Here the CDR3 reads CSIWNTEAFF. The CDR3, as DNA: TGCAGCATCTGGAACACTGAAGCTTTCTTT. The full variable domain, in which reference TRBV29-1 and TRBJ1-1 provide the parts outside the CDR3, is SAVISQKPSRDICQRGTSLTIQCQVDSQVTMMFWYRQQPGQSLTLIATANQGSEATYESGFVIDKFPISRPNLTFSTLTVSNMSPEDSSIYLCSIWNTEAFFGQGTRLTVV.

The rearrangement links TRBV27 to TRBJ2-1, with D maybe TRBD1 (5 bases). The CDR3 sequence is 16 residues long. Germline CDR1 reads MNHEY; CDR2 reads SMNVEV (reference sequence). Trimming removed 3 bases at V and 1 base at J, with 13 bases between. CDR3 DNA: TGTGCCAGCAGTTTTTGGGGCAGGCTTTCCTACAATGAGCAGTTCTTC. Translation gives CASSFWGRLSYNEQFF.

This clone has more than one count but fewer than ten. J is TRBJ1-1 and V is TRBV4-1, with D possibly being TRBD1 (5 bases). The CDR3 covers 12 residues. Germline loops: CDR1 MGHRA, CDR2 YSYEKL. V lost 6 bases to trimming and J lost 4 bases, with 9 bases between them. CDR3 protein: CASRGRATEAFF. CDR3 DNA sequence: TGCGCCAGCAGGGGCAGGGCCACTGAAGCTTTCTTT.

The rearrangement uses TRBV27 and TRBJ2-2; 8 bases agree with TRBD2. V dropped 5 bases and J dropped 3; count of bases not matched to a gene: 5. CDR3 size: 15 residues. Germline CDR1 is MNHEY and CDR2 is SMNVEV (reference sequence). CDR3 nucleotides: TGTGCCAGCAGTAGCCCACTAGCGGACACCGGGGAGCTGTTTTTT. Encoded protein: CASSSPLADTGELFF.

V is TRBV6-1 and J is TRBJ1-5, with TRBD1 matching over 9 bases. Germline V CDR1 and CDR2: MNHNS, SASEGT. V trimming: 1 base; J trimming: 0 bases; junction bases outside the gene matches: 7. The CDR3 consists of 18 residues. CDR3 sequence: CASSEGTGVLDSNQPQHF. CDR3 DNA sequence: TGTGCCAGCAGTGAAGGGACAGGGGTACTCGATAGCAATCAGCCCCAGCATTTT.

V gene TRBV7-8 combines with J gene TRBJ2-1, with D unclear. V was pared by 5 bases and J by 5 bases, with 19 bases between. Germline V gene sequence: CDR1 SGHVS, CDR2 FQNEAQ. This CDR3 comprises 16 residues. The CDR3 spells CASSLPSAADHNEQFF. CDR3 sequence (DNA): TGTGCCAGCAGCCTCCCTTCCGCGGCAGACCACAATGAGCAGTTCTTC.

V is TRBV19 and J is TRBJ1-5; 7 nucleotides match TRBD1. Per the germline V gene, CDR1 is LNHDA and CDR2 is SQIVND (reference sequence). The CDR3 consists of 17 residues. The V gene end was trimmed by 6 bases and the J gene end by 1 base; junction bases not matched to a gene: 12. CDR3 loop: CASRPLGYRGSNQPQHF. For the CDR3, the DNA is TGTGCCAGTAGACCGTTAGGGTACAGGGGAAGCAATCAGCCCCAGCATTTT.

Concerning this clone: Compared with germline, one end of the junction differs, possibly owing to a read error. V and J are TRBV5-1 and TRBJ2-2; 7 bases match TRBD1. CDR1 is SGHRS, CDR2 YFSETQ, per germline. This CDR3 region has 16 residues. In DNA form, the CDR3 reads TGCGCCAGCAGCCCGGACGGGACAGCGAATACCGGGGAGCTGTTTTTT. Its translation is CASSPDGTANTGELFF.

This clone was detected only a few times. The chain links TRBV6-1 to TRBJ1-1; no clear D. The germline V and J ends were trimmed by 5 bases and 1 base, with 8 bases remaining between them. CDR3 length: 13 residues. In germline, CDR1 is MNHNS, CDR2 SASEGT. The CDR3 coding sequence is TGTGCCAGCAGTACCACAACGAACACTGAAGCTTTCTTT. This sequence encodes CASSTTTNTEAFF.

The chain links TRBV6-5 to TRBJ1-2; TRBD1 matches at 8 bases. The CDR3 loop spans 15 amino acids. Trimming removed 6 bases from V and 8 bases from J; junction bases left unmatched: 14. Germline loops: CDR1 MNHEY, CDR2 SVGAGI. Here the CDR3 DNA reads TGTGCCAGCAGGAGGGACAGGTGGAGGGGACTGGGCTACACCTTC. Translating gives CASRRDRWRGLGYTF.

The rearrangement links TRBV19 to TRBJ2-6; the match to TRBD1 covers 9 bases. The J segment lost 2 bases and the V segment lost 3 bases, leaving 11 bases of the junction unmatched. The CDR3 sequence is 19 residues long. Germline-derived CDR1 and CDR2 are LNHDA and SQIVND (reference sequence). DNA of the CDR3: TGTGCCAGTAGTATCAGGGGGGGACAGGGAGTAGCTGGGGCCAACGTCCTGACTTTC. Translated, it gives CASSIRGGQGVAGANVLTF.

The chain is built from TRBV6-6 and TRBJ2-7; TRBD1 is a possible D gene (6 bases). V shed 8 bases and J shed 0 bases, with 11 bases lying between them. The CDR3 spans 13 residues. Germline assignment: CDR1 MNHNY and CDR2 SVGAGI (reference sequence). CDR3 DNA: TGTGCCAGCGGACAGTCTAGCTCCTACGAGCAGTACTTC. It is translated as CASGQSSSYEQYF.

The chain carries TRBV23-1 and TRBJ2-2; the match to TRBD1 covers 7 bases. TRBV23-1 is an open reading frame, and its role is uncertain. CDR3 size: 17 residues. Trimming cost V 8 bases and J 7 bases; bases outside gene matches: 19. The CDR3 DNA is TGCGCCAGCGCCGACAGGGATGGGGCTAGCTCGGGCGGGGAGCTGTTTTTT. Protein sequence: CASADRDGASSGGELFF.

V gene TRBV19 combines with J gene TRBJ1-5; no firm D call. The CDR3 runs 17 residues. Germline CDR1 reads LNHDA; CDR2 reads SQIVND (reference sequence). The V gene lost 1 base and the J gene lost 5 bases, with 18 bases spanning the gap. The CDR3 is CASSIGARGSTDQPQHF. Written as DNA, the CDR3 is TGTGCCAGTAGTATAGGGGCCCGGGGTTCGACTGATCAGCCCCAGCATTTT.

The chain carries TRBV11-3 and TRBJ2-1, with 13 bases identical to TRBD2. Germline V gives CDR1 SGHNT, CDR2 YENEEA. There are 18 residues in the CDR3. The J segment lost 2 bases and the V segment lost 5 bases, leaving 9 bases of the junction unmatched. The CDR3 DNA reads TGTGCCAGCAGCCCCTCGACTAGCGGGGGGCCTCCCTACAATGAGCAGTTCTTC. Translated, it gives CASSPSTSGGPPYNEQFF. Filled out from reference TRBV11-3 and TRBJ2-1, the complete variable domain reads EAGVVQSPRYKIIEKKQPVAFWCNPISGHNTLYWYLQNLGQGPELLIRYENEEAVDDSQLPKDRFSAERLKGVDSTLKIQPAELGDSAVYLCASSPSTSGGPPYNEQFFGPGTRLTVL.

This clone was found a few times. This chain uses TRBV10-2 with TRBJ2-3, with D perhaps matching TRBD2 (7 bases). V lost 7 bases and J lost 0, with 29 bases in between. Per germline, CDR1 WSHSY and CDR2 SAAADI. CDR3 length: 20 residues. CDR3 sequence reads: CASKPGGGLLTDSSTDTQYF. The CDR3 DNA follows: TGCGCCAGCAAACCTGGCGGGGGCCTACTTACTGATTCTAGCACAGATACGCAGTATTTT.

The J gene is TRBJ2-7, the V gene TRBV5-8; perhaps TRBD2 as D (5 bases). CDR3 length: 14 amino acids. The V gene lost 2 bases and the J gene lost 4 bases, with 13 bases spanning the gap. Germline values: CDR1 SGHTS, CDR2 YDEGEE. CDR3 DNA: TGTGCCAGCAGCTTCGAAGCGGAGCGGTACGAGCAGTACTTC. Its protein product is CASSFEAERYEQYF.

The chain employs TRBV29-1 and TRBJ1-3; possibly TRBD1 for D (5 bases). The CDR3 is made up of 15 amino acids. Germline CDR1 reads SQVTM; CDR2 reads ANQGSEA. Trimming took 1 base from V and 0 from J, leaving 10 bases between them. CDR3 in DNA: TGCAGCGTTGAAGGCGGGGGTAGCTCTGGAAACACCATATATTTT. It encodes CSVEGGGSSGNTIYF.

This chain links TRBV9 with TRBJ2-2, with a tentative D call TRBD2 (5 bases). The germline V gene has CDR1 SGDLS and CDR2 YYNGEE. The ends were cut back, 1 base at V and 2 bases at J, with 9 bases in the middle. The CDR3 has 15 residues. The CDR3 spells CASSVSGVNTGELFF. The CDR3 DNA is TGTGCCAGCAGCGTATCCGGGGTTAACACCGGGGAGCTGTTTTTT.

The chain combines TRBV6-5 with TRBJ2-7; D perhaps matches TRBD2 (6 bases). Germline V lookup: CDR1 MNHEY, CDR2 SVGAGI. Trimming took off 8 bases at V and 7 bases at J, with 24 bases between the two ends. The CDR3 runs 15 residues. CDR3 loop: CASLLTGTQLQEQYF. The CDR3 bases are TGTGCCAGCCTACTGACCGGGACTCAACTTCAGGAGCAGTACTTC.

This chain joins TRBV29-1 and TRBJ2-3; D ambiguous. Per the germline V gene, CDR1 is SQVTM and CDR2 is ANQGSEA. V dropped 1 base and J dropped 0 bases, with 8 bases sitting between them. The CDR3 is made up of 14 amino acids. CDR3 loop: CSVEALTSTDTQYF. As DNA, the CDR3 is TGCAGCGTTGAAGCCCTGACAAGCACAGATACGCAGTATTTT.

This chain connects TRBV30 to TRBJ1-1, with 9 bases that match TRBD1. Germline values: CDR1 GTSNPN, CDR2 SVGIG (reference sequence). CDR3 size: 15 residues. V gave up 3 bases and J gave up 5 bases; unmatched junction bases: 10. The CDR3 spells CAWSLPTGGKTEAFF. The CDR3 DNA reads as TGTGCCTGGAGCTTACCGACAGGGGGTAAGACTGAAGCTTTCTTT.

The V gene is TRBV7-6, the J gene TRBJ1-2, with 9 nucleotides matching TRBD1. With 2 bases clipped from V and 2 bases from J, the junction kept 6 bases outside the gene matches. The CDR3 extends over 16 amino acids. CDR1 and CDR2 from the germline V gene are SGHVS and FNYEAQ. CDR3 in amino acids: CASSLPTGTGNYGYTF. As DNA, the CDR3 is TGTGCCAGCAGCTTACCGACCGGGACAGGGAACTATGGCTACACCTTC.

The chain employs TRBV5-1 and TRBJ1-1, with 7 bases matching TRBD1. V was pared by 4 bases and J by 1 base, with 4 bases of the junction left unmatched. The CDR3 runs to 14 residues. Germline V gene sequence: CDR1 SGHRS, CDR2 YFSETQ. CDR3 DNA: TGCGCCAGCAGCACGGGACAGCCGAACACTGAAGCTTTCTTT. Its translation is CASSTGQPNTEAFF.

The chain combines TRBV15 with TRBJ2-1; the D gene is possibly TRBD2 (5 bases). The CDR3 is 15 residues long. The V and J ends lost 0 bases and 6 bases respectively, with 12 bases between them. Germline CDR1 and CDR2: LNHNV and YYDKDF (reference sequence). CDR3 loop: CATSRERAEFNEQFF. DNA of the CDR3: TGTGCCACCAGCAGAGAGAGGGCCGAATTCAATGAGCAGTTCTTC.